This TCR beta chain appears in the sequencing data of a study of blood T cell repertoires in COVID-19. Study as a whole: COVID-19 samples, acute and convalescent, were from the United States, Italy and Spain. The analysed material was cDNA or gDNA that came from T cells, B-cell-depleted T cells, or PBMCs.

Germline V CDR1 and CDR2: SGHTA, FQGNSA. V was pared by 2 bases and J by 4 bases, with 14 bases of the junction left unmatched. The CDR3 loop spans 18 amino acids. In the source study's methods: From reference gene primer amplification, estimates of nucleated cell counts were derived. Produced via immunoSEQ multiplex PCR; TCRdb's table is partial and in-frame only. V and J calls and clone size are those listed in that table; D and trimming were worked out from the DNA. The sample holds some 68,000 clones, less than 95% seen once. Seattle patients were enrolled while actively infected and followed longitudinally.

Sequencing used peripheral blood. This chain links TRBV7-2 with TRBJ2-7; 10 bases map to TRBD2. The sequence came from a man between 50 and 59 years old with COVID-19, enrolled during active disease. DNA of the CDR3: TGTGCCAGCAGCTTAATGGAGGCAGGGACTAGCGCCTTTTACGAGCAGTACTTC. Translated: CASSLMEAGTSAFYEQYF.